Detailed here is one T cell receptor beta chain. The antigen remains unidentified. The CDR3 totals 16 residues. With 3 bases removed from V and 3 bases from J, the gap between germline ends came to 17 bases. Per the germline V gene, CDR1 is SGHAT and CDR2 is FQNNGV. The data were taken from a study of CD8+ T cells in alopecia areata. Points from the study as a whole: Tofacitinib significantly decreased scalp clonality and expanded CD8+ clones among top 100. With tofacitinib ongoing, many expanded lesional clones persisted in both scalp and blood. Lesional scalp exceeded normal scalp in clonality, especially in alopecia totalis/universalis.

Isolated RNA was reverse transcribed into cDNA used as the sequencing template. Generated by immunoSEQ multiplex PCR, the TCRdb table keeps only in-frame clones and is missing some. This sample has about 160,000 clones, with 65% found just once. Documented treatment: oral pan-JAK inhibitor, 5-10 mg twice daily. T lymphocytes (CD4+ and CD8+) were sorted from PBMCs. This sequence originates from a human donor with alopecia areata. Source: CD4+ T cells sorted from blood, taken at week 4, from a patient treated with tofacitinib. The genes are TRBV11-2 and TRBJ1-1, with a tentative D call TRBD1 (5 bases). CDR3 in DNA: TGTGCCAGCAGCTTTGGGGGACTCGTAGGTGACACTGAAGCTTTCTTT. Its protein product is CASSFGGLVGDTEAFF.